The next 26 T cell receptor beta chains were all read from a single sample in a study of shared clonotypes between healthy human individuals. Profiled with immunoSEQ multiplex PCR; TCRdb holds only in-frame clones, not every one. Among a few million clones listed, nearly 97% were seen once. The sample was naive CD4+ T cells sorted from blood. Described subset: CD45RA+ positively selected. The source of these receptors is a man younger than 35 in good health.

V and J are TRBV9 and TRBJ1-2; no clear D gene. This CDR3 is built from 14 residues. CDR1 SGDLS and CDR2 YYNGEE come from the germline V gene. The V and J ends lost 4 bases and 5 bases respectively, with 15 bases between them. In DNA, the CDR3 is TGTGCCAGCAGCCCTCAAGCGATCCCTTATGGCTACACCTTC. This gives the protein CASSPQAIPYGYTF. The variable domain in full, completed from reference TRBV9 and TRBJ1-2, reads DSGVTQTPKHLITATGQRVTLRCSPRSGDLSVYWYQQSLDQGLQFLIQYYNGEERAKGNILERFSAQQFPDLHSELNLSSLELGDSALYFCASSPQAIPYGYTFGSGTRLTVV.

About this clone: Other nucleotide sequences in the sample specify the same CDR3. The chain links TRBV10-2 to TRBJ1-4; D is undetermined. This CDR3 has 12 residues. Trimming took off 8 bases at V and 2 bases at J, with 6 bases between the two ends. Germline lookup yields CDR1 WSHSY and CDR2 SAAADI. CDR3 nucleotides: TGCGCCAGCTCGGGGACTAATGAAAAACTGTTTTTT. This translates into CASSGTNEKLFF.

This clone came up once. The CDR3 protein is CASSSFTGQGYETQYF. The DNA for the CDR3 is TGTGCCAGCAGCTCTTTCACAGGACAGGGCTACGAGACCCAGTACTTC. The chain recombines TRBV7-9 with TRBJ2-5, with 8 bases matching TRBD1. This CDR3 has 16 amino acids. The germline gives CDR1 SEHNR, CDR2 FQNEAQ (reference sequence). After removal of 4 bases from V and 5 bases from J, the junction contained 12 bases not matched to a gene.

The CDR3 DNA follows: TGTGCCAGCAGCGAGGGGGTCGGTGGCTACACCTTC. Its protein is CASSEGVGGYTF. V gene TRBV9 combines with J gene TRBJ1-2; TRBD1 is a possible D gene (6 bases). The germline V gene encodes CDR1 SGDLS and CDR2 YYNGEE. This CDR3 is 12 amino acids long. Deletions cut 3 bases from V and 7 bases from J, with 10 bases between. The variable domain in full, completed from reference TRBV9 and TRBJ1-2, reads DSGVTQTPKHLITATGQRVTLRCSPRSGDLSVYWYQQSLDQGLQFLIQYYNGEERAKGNILERFSAQQFPDLHSELNLSSLELGDSALYFCASSEGVGGYTFGSGTRLTVV.

V gene TRBV6-5 combines with J gene TRBJ1-2; no firm D call. CDR3 length: 15 amino acids. Between the trimmed V and J ends, which lost 0 bases and 2 bases, there was a span of 10 bases. Germline values: CDR1 MNHEY, CDR2 SVGAGI. The DNA of the CDR3 is TGTGCCAGCAGTTACTCGATGGGAGGGAACTATGGCTACACCTTC. Residues: CASSYSMGGNYGYTF.

On this clone itself: Other DNA variants within this sample encode the same CDR3. The chain has TRBV7-2 and TRBJ2-1; D call uncertain. V gave up 1 base and J gave up 0 bases, with 7 bases separating them. The CDR3 runs to 15 residues. In germline, CDR1 is SGHTA, CDR2 FQGNSA. Here the CDR3 DNA reads TGTGCCAGCAGCTTAGACGGTAGCTCCTACAATGAGCAGTTCTTC. It yields the protein CASSLDGSSYNEQFF.

The rearrangement links TRBV6-6 to TRBJ1-4, with D perhaps TRBD1 (5 bases). The CDR3 consists of 15 residues. V was cut by 6 bases and J by 2 bases, with 13 bases left in between. Germline V lookup: CDR1 MNHNY, CDR2 SVGAGI (reference sequence). This CDR3 reads CASSFTQGTNEKLFF. The CDR3 coding sequence is TGTGCCAGCAGCTTTACTCAGGGCACTAATGAAAAACTGTTTTTT.

This chain uses TRBV5-4 with TRBJ2-5, with D tentatively TRBD1 (6 bases). The CDR3 spans 16 residues. Germline values: CDR1 SGHNT, CDR2 YYREEE (reference sequence). V was pared by 4 bases and J by 5 bases, with 21 bases between. The CDR3 sequence: CASSQTYQTGSETQYF. The CDR3 nucleotides read TGTGCCAGCAGCCAGACATACCAAACAGGGTCGGAGACCCAGTACTTC.

The chain joins TRBV4-1 to TRBJ2-1; TRBD1 matches at 12 bases. The CDR3 length is 16 residues. In germline, CDR1 is MGHRA, CDR2 YSYEKL. With V trimmed by 1 base and J by 7 bases, 5 bases remained unmatched. The CDR3: CASSQVGQGARNEQFF. The CDR3 region has the DNA TGCGCCAGCAGCCAAGTGGGACAGGGGGCCCGAAATGAGCAGTTCTTC.

This sequence joins TRBV5-1 and TRBJ2-5; the D gene is possibly TRBD2 (6 bases). CDR1 is SGHRS, CDR2 YFSETQ, per germline. The CDR3 is 18 amino acids. V shed 0 bases and J shed 2 bases, with 20 bases lying between them. The CDR3 nucleotides read TGCGCCAGCAGCTTGGATCCCGGGGGAGGACTGACTCAAGAGACCCAGTACTTC. It translates to CASSLDPGGGLTQETQYF.

This rearrangement joins TRBV21-1 to TRBJ1-5; the D call TRBD1 from the table was never checked on the DNA. TRBV21-1 corresponds to a pseudogene. The CDR3 is 17 amino acids. The CDR3 DNA sequence: TGTGCCAGCAGGGGACTGACAGGGGGATATGGCAATCAGCCCCAGCATTTT. Translation gives CASRGLTGGYGNQPQHF.

This chain links TRBV11-3 with TRBJ2-1; TRBD1 agrees at 8 bases. Per the germline V gene, CDR1 is SGHNT and CDR2 is YENEEA. V was pared by 4 bases and J by 3 bases, with 8 bases of the junction left unmatched. The CDR3 covers 16 residues. The CDR3 coding sequence is TGTGCCAGCAGCTCCGGACAGGGCTCAAACTACAATGAGCAGTTCTTC. Translation gives CASSSGQGSNYNEQFF.

V gene TRBV11-2 combines with J gene TRBJ1-6; TRBD1 matches 7 bases. CDR3 size: 16 residues. V lost 0 bases to trimming and J lost 10 bases; unmatched junction nucleotides: 9. CDR1 and CDR2 (germline): SGHAT, FQNNGV. CDR3 sequence: CASSLDLTGSRSPLHF. For the CDR3, the DNA is TGTGCCAGCAGCTTAGACTTGACAGGGTCACGCTCACCCCTCCACTTT.

The gene calls are TRBV15 and TRBJ1-2; perhaps TRBD1 as D (6 bases). The CDR3 has 15 amino acids. Germline assignment: CDR1 LNHNV and CDR2 YYDKDF (reference sequence). V lost 0 bases and J lost 4, with 12 bases in between. The CDR3 protein is CATSRESGQTYGYTF. CDR3 coding DNA: TGTGCCACCAGCAGAGAATCGGGACAAACCTATGGCTACACCTTC.

This clone has a handful of counts. The DNA for the CDR3 is TGTGCCAGCAGCTCTATATACAATCAGCCCCAGCATTTT. Protein sequence: CASSSIYNQPQHF. V usage is TRBV2 and J usage is TRBJ1-5; unclear D gene. Germline V gene lookup returns CDR1 SNHLY and CDR2 FYNNEI. Trimming cost V 6 bases and J 3 bases, with 9 bases left between them. This CDR3 region has 13 residues.

This chain uses TRBV19 with TRBJ1-4; a weak D match, TRBD1 (6 bases). This CDR3 is built from 14 residues. V lost 8 bases and J lost 5, with 15 bases in between. In germline, CDR1 is LNHDA, CDR2 SQIVND (reference sequence). The CDR3: CASDGGHANEKLFF. CDR3 nucleotide sequence: TGTGCCAGTGATGGGGGGCATGCGAATGAAAAACTGTTTTTT.

The V gene is TRBV2, the J gene TRBJ1-6; unclear D gene. CDR1 is SNHLY and CDR2 is FYNNEI in the germline V gene. The CDR3 has 15 residues. Deletions cut 11 bases from V and 6 bases from J, with 20 bases between. The CDR3 loop is CASSPGRRFNSPLHF. The CDR3 DNA reads as TGTGCCTCAAGTCCCGGCAGGCGATTTAATTCACCCCTCCACTTT.

Worth noting for this clone: The junction does not match germline at one end; this may be a read error. The chain carries TRBV5-6 and TRBJ2-4, with D perhaps TRBD1 (5 bases). In germline, CDR1 is SGHDT, CDR2 YYEEEE. The CDR3 covers 13 residues. The CDR3 DNA sequence: TGTGCCAGCAGCTTGGCTGTAGGACACCTAAAAATATTC. Translated, it gives CASSLAVGHLKIF. Looking up the rest from reference TRBV5-6 and TRBJ2-4 gives the full variable domain: DAGVTQSPTHLIKTRGQQVTLRCSPKSGHDTVSWYQQALGQGPQFIFQYYEEEERQRGNFPDRFSGHQFPNYSSELNVNALLLGDSALYLCASSLAVGHLKIFGAGTRLSVL.

This chain links TRBV11-2 with TRBJ2-4; TRBD2 matches 9 bases. V lost 1 base and J lost 1; bases outside the gene matches: 8. Germline V gene sequence: CDR1 SGHAT, CDR2 FQNNGV. CDR3 size: 18 residues. CDR3 nucleotides: TGTGCCAGCAGCTTAGCCCCCCTTAGCGGGAGTGCCAAAAACATTCAGTACTTC. It is translated as CASSLAPLSGSAKNIQYF.

Regarding this clone: The same CDR3 is also encoded by other DNA sequences in this sample. V gene TRBV20-1 combines with J gene TRBJ2-5; D not certain. Germline CDR1 and CDR2: DFQATT and SNEGSKA (reference sequence). The CDR3 is 11 amino acids. The ends were cut back, 3 bases at V and 3 bases at J, with 5 bases in the middle. The CDR3 nucleotides read TGCAGTGCTAGTAGGGAAGAGACCCAGTACTTC. Its translation is CSASREETQYF.

The chain carries TRBV4-1 and TRBJ1-3; no reliable D call. Germline V gives CDR1 MGHRA, CDR2 YSYEKL. This CDR3 is 19 amino acids long. Trimming shortened V by 2 bases and J by 0 bases, and 20 bases separated the two germline ends. The DNA of the CDR3 is TGCGCCAGCAGCCAATGGTCGGTGGAGACAACCACCTCTGGAAACACCATATATTTT. Translation: CASSQWSVETTTSGNTIYF.

CDR3 DNA: TGCGCCAGCAGCCTAGGGGGCGGCCCTGAAGCTTTCTTT. It is translated as CASSLGGGPEAFF. The rearrangement links TRBV4-3 to TRBJ1-1; 7 bases line up with TRBD1. With V trimmed by 4 bases and J by 6 bases, 5 bases remained unmatched. The CDR3 spans 13 residues. Germline-derived CDR1 and CDR2 are LGHNA and YSLEER.

A note on this clone: Other DNA sequences in the same sample also yield this CDR3. This sequence joins TRBV30 and TRBJ2-3, with D unclear. This CDR3 has 11 amino acids. The germline V gene has CDR1 GTSNPN and CDR2 SVGIG (reference sequence). V was pared by 1 base and J by 4 bases, with 3 bases between. The CDR3 DNA reads as TGTGCCTGGAGTGCATCAGATACGCAGTATTTT. Protein sequence: CAWSASDTQYF.

V and J are TRBV9 and TRBJ1-3, with 9 bases fitting TRBD1. The junction had 17 bases not matched to a gene; V was cut back by 3 bases and J by 4 bases. The length of the CDR3 is 19 residues. Looked up from germline, CDR1 is SGDLS and CDR2 is YYNGEE. The CDR3 DNA follows: TGTGCCAGCAGCGCCGAGGGACAGGGAGCTTCGTGGGACGGAAACACCATATATTTT. Protein: CASSAEGQGASWDGNTIYF.

V gene TRBV28 combines with J gene TRBJ2-3; 9 bases align to TRBD1. CDR3 length equals 16 residues. V lost 5 bases and J lost 6; bases outside the gene matches: 12. Germline-derived CDR1 and CDR2 are MDHEN and SYDVKM. The CDR3 nucleotides are TGTGCCAGCAGTCCCCCGGGGACAGGGATGTTGGATACGCAGTATTTT. Translated: CASSPPGTGMLDTQYF. Combining the CDR3 with reference TRBV28 and TRBJ2-3 gives the whole variable domain DVKVTQSSRYLVKRTGEKVFLECVQDMDHENMFWYRQDPGLGLRLIYFSYDVKMKEKGDIPEGYSVSREKKERFSLILESASTNQTSMYLCASSPPGTGMLDTQYFGPGTRLTVL.

This clone was picked up one time. The chain employs TRBV11-2 and TRBJ1-3; D might be TRBD1 (6 bases). Trimming left V 2 bases short and J 1 base short, with 12 bases between. This CDR3 is 16 amino acids long. The V gene's germline CDR1 is SGHAT and CDR2 FQNNGV. CDR3 sequence: CASSLTGMSSGNTIYF. In nucleotides, the CDR3 is TGTGCCAGCAGCTTAACAGGGATGTCTTCTGGAAACACCATATATTTT.